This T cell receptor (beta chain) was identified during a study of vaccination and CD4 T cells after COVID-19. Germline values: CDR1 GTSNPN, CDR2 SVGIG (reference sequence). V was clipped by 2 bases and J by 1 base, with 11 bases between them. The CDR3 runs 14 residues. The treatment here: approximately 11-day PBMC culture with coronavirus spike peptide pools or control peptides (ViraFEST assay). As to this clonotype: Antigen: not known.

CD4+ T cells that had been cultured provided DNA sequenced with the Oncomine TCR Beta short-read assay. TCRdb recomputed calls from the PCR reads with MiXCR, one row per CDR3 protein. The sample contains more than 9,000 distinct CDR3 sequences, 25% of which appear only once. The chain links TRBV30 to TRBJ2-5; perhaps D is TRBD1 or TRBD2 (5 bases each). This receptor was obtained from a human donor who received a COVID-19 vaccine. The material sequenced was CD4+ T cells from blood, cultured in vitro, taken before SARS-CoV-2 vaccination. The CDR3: CAWSFTGTQETQYF. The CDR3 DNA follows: TGTGCCTGGAGTTTCACCGGGACCCAAGAGACCCAGTACTTC.